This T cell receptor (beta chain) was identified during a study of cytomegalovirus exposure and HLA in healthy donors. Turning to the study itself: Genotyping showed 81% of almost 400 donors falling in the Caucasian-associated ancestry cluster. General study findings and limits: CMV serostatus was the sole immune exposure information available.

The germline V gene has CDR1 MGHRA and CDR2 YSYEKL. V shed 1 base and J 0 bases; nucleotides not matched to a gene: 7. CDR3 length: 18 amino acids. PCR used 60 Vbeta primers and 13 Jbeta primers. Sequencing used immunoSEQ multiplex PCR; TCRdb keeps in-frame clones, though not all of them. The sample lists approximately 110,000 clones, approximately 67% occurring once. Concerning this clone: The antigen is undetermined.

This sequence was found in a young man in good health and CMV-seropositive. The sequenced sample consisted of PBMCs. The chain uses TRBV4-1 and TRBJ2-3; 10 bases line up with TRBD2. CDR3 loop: CASSQGVAGGPSTDTQYF. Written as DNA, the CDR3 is TGCGCCAGCAGCCAAGGAGTAGCGGGGGGACCTAGCACAGATACGCAGTATTTT.